What follows are 31 T cell receptor beta chains derived from one specimen sequenced in a study of blood T cell repertoires in COVID-19. Sequenced by immunoSEQ multiplex PCR; TCRdb stores in-frame clones only, minus some. The repertoire holds some 61,000 clones, with approximately 90% as singletons. Sample: peripheral blood. Receptors originate from a man in his 60s with acute or convalescent COVID-19.

The V and J genes are TRBV5-1 and TRBJ2-2; 8 nucleotides line up with TRBD1. CDR3 length equals 16 residues. Germline lookup yields CDR1 SGHRS and CDR2 YFSETQ. V lost 0 bases to trimming and J lost 2 bases; unmatched junction nucleotides: 3. The CDR3 nucleotides read TGCGCCAGCAGCTTGGGGACAGGGACAAACACCGGGGAGCTGTTTTTT. It encodes CASSLGTGTNTGELFF.

The rearrangement joins TRBV6-5 to TRBJ1-2; 10 nucleotides line up with TRBD1. The V gene's germline CDR1 is MNHEY and CDR2 SVGAGI. This CDR3 has 15 residues. Trimming took 4 bases from V and 4 from J; bases not matched to a gene: 6. CDR3 residues: CASSFRDRGTYGYTF. The CDR3 DNA reads TGTGCCAGCAGTTTCCGGGACAGGGGCACCTATGGCTACACCTTC.

The chain employs TRBV18 and TRBJ2-1; D is perhaps TRBD1 (5 bases). The germline V gene has CDR1 KGHSH and CDR2 LQKENI. V was trimmed by 3 bases and J by 2 bases, leaving 11 bases between them. This CDR3 is built from 15 residues. The CDR3 here is CASSPAQETYNEQFF. The CDR3 nucleotides read TGTGCCAGCTCACCGGCACAGGAGACCTACAATGAGCAGTTCTTC.

This clone has more than one count but fewer than ten. The chain combines TRBV5-4 with TRBJ1-1; the match to TRBD1 covers 10 bases. After removal of 0 bases from V and 5 bases from J, the junction contained 7 bases not matched to a gene. Germline V CDR1 and CDR2: SGHNT, YYREEE (reference sequence). The CDR3 sequence is 16 residues long. CDR3 sequence reads: CASSLGQGARGTEAFF. DNA of the CDR3: TGTGCCAGCAGCTTGGGACAGGGGGCACGGGGTACTGAAGCTTTCTTT. Complete variable domain (other parts from reference TRBV5-4 and TRBJ1-1): ETGVTQSPTHLIKTRGQQVTLRCSSQSGHNTVSWYQQALGQGPQFIFQYYREEENGRGNFPPRFSGLQFPNYSSELNVNALELDDSALYLCASSLGQGARGTEAFFGQGTRLTVV.

The V call is TRBV7-2, the J call TRBJ1-5, with 7 bases lining up with TRBD1. Per germline, CDR1 SGHTA and CDR2 FQGNSA. V shed 5 bases, J shed 3 bases, and the junction held 7 bases outside the gene matches. CDR3 length equals 15 residues. CDR3 nucleotides: TGTGCCAGCAGCCCGAAGACAGGGTCCAATCAGCCCCAGCATTTT. This translates into CASSPKTGSNQPQHF. Based on the CDR3 plus reference TRBV7-2 and TRBJ1-5, the full variable domain is GAGVSQSPSNKVTEKGKDVELRCDPISGHTALYWYRQSLGQGLEFLIYFQGNSAPDKSGLPSDRFSAERTGGSVSTLTIQRTQQEDSAVYLCASSPKTGSNQPQHFGDGTRLSIL.

This clone was recorded a few times. V and J are TRBV7-2 and TRBJ2-7; D call uncertain. The CDR3 has 13 residues. V was shortened by 2 bases and J by 4 bases, with 9 bases between the two germline ends. Germline CDR1 is SGHTA and CDR2 is FQGNSA. CDR3 DNA: TGTGCCAGCAGCTTATATTCGAGTTACGAGCAGTACTTC. Amino acids: CASSLYSSYEQYF.

This rearrangement joins TRBV30 to TRBJ2-7; 9 bases match TRBD1. There are 15 residues in the CDR3. Germline lookup yields CDR1 GTSNPN and CDR2 SVGIG (reference sequence). V was clipped by 0 bases and J by 0 bases; unmatched bases: 3. CDR3 DNA sequence: TGTGCCTGGAGTGTAGGGACAGGGAGCTCCTACGAGCAGTACTTC. It translates to CAWSVGTGSSYEQYF.

The V call is TRBV12-5, the J call TRBJ1-4; 8 bases align to TRBD1. Germline V gene data show CDR1 as LGHNT and CDR2 as FRNRAP. CDR3 size: 15 residues. V shed 3 bases and J 5 bases; nucleotides not matched to a gene: 5. This chain's CDR3 is CASGFITGGNEKLFF. The CDR3 nucleotides are TGTGCTAGTGGTTTTATAACAGGGGGGAATGAAAAACTGTTTTTT.

The rearrangement uses TRBV7-3 and TRBJ2-3; D remains unclear. The CDR3 spans 14 residues. Trimming removed 5 bases at V and 2 bases at J, with 11 bases between. Germline V gene lookup returns CDR1 SGHTA and CDR2 FQGTGA. The CDR3 sequence is CASSPSTLTDTQYF. CDR3 DNA: TGTGCCAGCAGCCCATCGACACTCACAGATACGCAGTATTTT.

The chain is built from TRBV5-6 and TRBJ1-2, with D maybe TRBD1 (5 bases). Germline-derived CDR1 and CDR2 are SGHDT and YYEEEE. V lost 0 bases and J 0 bases, leaving 12 bases between the germline ends. The CDR3 length is 16 residues. The CDR3 DNA reads TGTGCCAGCAGCTTGGGGGGCTTAAGGTCTAACTATGGCTACACCTTC. It yields the protein CASSLGGLRSNYGYTF.

This chain links TRBV6-5 with TRBJ1-1; D may be TRBD1 (6 bases). The germline V gene encodes CDR1 MNHEY and CDR2 SVGAGI. CDR3 length: 15 residues. V was clipped by 8 bases and J by 0 bases, with 16 bases between them. This chain's CDR3 is CASRNSDSMNTEAFF. CDR3 DNA sequence: TGTGCCAGCCGAAACTCGGACAGCATGAACACTGAAGCTTTCTTT.

This chain links TRBV7-9 with TRBJ1-3; perhaps TRBD1 as D (6 bases). The CDR3 sequence is 17 residues long. Germline V gene sequence: CDR1 SEHNR, CDR2 FQNEAQ (reference sequence). Trimming shortened V by 2 bases and J by 2 bases, and 16 bases separated the two germline ends. The CDR3 spells CASSLIGGGATGNTIYF. In nucleotides, the CDR3 is TGTGCCAGCAGCTTAATCGGAGGGGGGGCAACTGGAAACACCATATATTTT.

V usage is TRBV6-6 and J usage is TRBJ1-2; D remains ambiguous. The CDR3 spans 14 residues. Trimming removed 2 bases at V and 2 bases at J, with 9 bases between. The germline V gene encodes CDR1 MNHNY and CDR2 SVGAGI (reference sequence). The CDR3 bases are TGTGCCAGCAGTTACGTAGCGGGGAACTATGGCTACACCTTC. It specifies CASSYVAGNYGYTF.

This sequence joins TRBV9 and TRBJ2-7; weak D call: TRBD2 (5 bases). In germline, CDR1 is SGDLS, CDR2 YYNGEE. This CDR3 spans 15 amino acids. V gave up 0 bases and J gave up 1 base, with 11 bases separating them. CDR3 nucleotides: TGTGCCAGCAGCGTAGACGGGCTAGCTTCCTACGAGCAGTACTTC. Translation gives CASSVDGLASYEQYF.

The chain has TRBV6-5 and TRBJ1-3; D remains ambiguous. The ends were cut back, 2 bases at V and 0 bases at J, with 5 bases in the middle. The CDR3 is 14 amino acids. CDR1 is MNHEY, CDR2 SVGAGI, per germline. CDR3 in amino acids: CASSYRSSGNTIYF. The CDR3 nucleotides read TGTGCCAGCAGTTACAGGAGCTCTGGAAACACCATATATTTT.

This sequence joins TRBV2 and TRBJ1-5; 8 bases agree with TRBD1. The ends lost 5 bases at V and 6 bases at J; junction bases unmatched: 6. The CDR3 runs to 14 residues. The germline V gene encodes CDR1 SNHLY and CDR2 FYNNEI. CDR3 region: CASSKDRGIQPQHF. The CDR3 bases are TGTGCCAGCAGTAAAGACAGGGGCATTCAGCCCCAGCATTTT.

The chain carries TRBV14 and TRBJ1-1; weak D call: TRBD1 (5 bases). The CDR3 consists of 13 residues. V was clipped by 0 bases and J by 10 bases, with 12 bases between them. Germline V lookup: CDR1 SGHDN, CDR2 FVKESK. DNA of the CDR3: TGTGCCAGCAGCCAAGAAATCCGGGGGGGAGCTTTCTTT. Protein sequence: CASSQEIRGGAFF.

The chain employs TRBV9 and TRBJ1-2; D is possibly TRBD1 (5 bases). Trimming removed 3 bases at V and 8 bases at J, with 20 bases between. CDR3 length equals 15 residues. CDR1 SGDLS and CDR2 YYNGEE come from the germline V gene. CDR3 bases: TGTGCCAGCAGCGCCCCGCAGGGAATGGCTAACGGCTACACCTTC. Translated, it gives CASSAPQGMANGYTF. The full variable domain, with the rest looked up from reference TRBV9 and TRBJ1-2, is DSGVTQTPKHLITATGQRVTLRCSPRSGDLSVYWYQQSLDQGLQFLIQYYNGEERAKGNILERFSAQQFPDLHSELNLSSLELGDSALYFCASSAPQGMANGYTFGSGTRLTVV.

The chain combines TRBV28 with TRBJ1-3, with D possibly TRBD1 on 5 matching bases. Trimming cost V 6 bases and J 4 bases, with 13 bases left between them. Germline CDR1 is MDHEN and CDR2 is SYDVKM. The CDR3 length is 14 residues. CDR3 nucleotide sequence: TGTGCCAGCAGCTTTACGCCAGGGGGAAACACCATATATTTT. Translation gives CASSFTPGGNTIYF.

J is TRBJ1-2 and V is TRBV2; TRBD1 is a possible D gene (6 bases). The germline V gene has CDR1 SNHLY and CDR2 FYNNEI. The V gene lost 8 bases and the J gene lost 4 bases, with 14 bases spanning the gap. The CDR3 length is 13 residues. The CDR3 nucleotides are TGTGCCAGCCTACAGGGTATCCGCTATGGCTACACCTTC. This encodes CASLQGIRYGYTF.

The CDR3 bases are TGTGCCAGCAGCTTTACTAGCGGGGGTTCCTACGAGCAGTACTTC. Translation: CASSFTSGGSYEQYF. J is TRBJ2-7 and V is TRBV7-2, with 11 bases aligning to TRBD2. The CDR3 length is 15 residues. J was trimmed by 1 base and V by 3 bases; bases with no gene match: 2. Germline values: CDR1 SGHTA, CDR2 FQGNSA.

The rearrangement links TRBV6-5 to TRBJ2-5; D not certain. From germline, CDR1 is MNHEY and CDR2 SVGAGI. The length of the CDR3 is 13 residues. The ends were cut back, 6 bases at V and 5 bases at J, with 13 bases in the middle. The CDR3 loop is CASSPLARETQYF. CDR3 nucleotide sequence: TGTGCCAGCAGCCCCCTGGCCCGTGAGACCCAGTACTTC.

The chain has TRBV7-9 and TRBJ2-5; maybe TRBD1 (6 bases). Between the trimmed V and J ends, which lost 3 bases and 0 bases, there was a span of 11 bases. The length of the CDR3 is 15 residues. The V gene's germline CDR1 is SEHNR and CDR2 FQNEAQ (reference sequence). The DNA of the CDR3 is TGTGCCAGCAGCTTCGACAGGTCGTACCAAGAGACCCAGTACTTC. Translated, it gives CASSFDRSYQETQYF.

The chain joins TRBV14 to TRBJ1-2; TRBD1 aligns across 9 bases. Germline V gene sequence: CDR1 SGHDN, CDR2 FVKESK. The CDR3 is 17 residues long. V lost 2 bases and J lost 1; bases outside the gene matches: 8. This CDR3 reads CASSQRQLTGGNYGYTF. CDR3 coding DNA: TGTGCCAGCAGCCAACGTCAATTGACAGGGGGTAACTATGGCTACACCTTC.

The CDR3: CASSQGAPETQYF. CDR3 coding DNA: TGCGCCAGCAGCCAAGGGGCCCCCGAGACCCAGTACTTC. V usage is TRBV5-1 and J usage is TRBJ2-5; D is possibly TRBD1 (5 bases). The germline gives CDR1 SGHRS, CDR2 YFSETQ. V lost 4 bases and J lost 5, with 12 bases in between. CDR3 length: 13 residues.

The V call is TRBV5-8, the J call TRBJ1-5; 7 bases match TRBD1. J was trimmed by 4 bases and V by 0 bases; bases with no gene match: 7. CDR1 SGHTS and CDR2 YDEGEE come from the germline V gene. The CDR3 has 16 residues. Written as DNA, the CDR3 is TGTGCCAGCAGCTTGGACAGGGGTAGGGATAATCAGCCCCAGCATTTT. This codes for CASSLDRGRDNQPQHF.

This CDR3 is CASSFSVQGDTEAFF. CDR3 in DNA: TGTGCCAGCAGCTTTAGCGTACAGGGGGACACTGAAGCTTTCTTT. The J gene is TRBJ1-1, the V gene TRBV5-4, with TRBD1 matching over 8 bases. CDR3 size: 15 residues. The V gene's germline CDR1 is SGHNT and CDR2 YYREEE (reference sequence). With 2 bases clipped from V and 3 bases from J, the junction kept 6 bases outside the gene matches. Variable domain in full (rest from reference TRBV5-4 and TRBJ1-1): ETGVTQSPTHLIKTRGQQVTLRCSSQSGHNTVSWYQQALGQGPQFIFQYYREEENGRGNFPPRFSGLQFPNYSSELNVNALELDDSALYLCASSFSVQGDTEAFFGQGTRLTVV.

V is TRBV3-1 (or the pseudogene TRBV3-2) and J is TRBJ1-1; D gene uncertain. The CDR3 contains 14 residues. V dropped 2 bases and J dropped 1 base, with 8 bases sitting between them. CDR1 and CDR2 from the germline V gene are LGHDT and YNNKEL (reference sequence). In nucleotides, the CDR3 is TGTGCCAGCAGCCAACAGCGGAAGAACACTGAAGCTTTCTTT. Protein: CASSQQRKNTEAFF.

About this clone: The junction shows a germline mismatch at one end, possibly a read error. V and J are TRBV19 and TRBJ2-7, with D unresolved. There are 14 residues in the CDR3. Germline CDR1 LNHDA, CDR2 SQIVND (reference sequence). The chain's CDR3 is CASSMKLLSFEQYF. In DNA form, the CDR3 reads TGTGCCAGTAGTATGAAGCTTCTCTCCTTCGAGCAGTACTTC.

CDR3 in amino acids: CASSLNRPHEKLFF. As DNA, the CDR3 is TGCGCCAGCAGCCTCAACAGGCCCCATGAAAAACTGTTTTTT. The chain employs TRBV5-1 and TRBJ1-4; D is possibly TRBD1 (5 bases). This CDR3 region has 14 residues. Germline V gives CDR1 SGHRS, CDR2 YFSETQ. Trimming removed 4 bases from V and 6 bases from J, with 13 bases in between.

The V and J genes are TRBV11-3 and TRBJ2-3, with a tentative D call TRBD1 (6 bases). Trimming shortened V by 1 base and J by 2 bases, and 13 bases separated the two germline ends. Germline CDR1 reads SGHNT; CDR2 reads YENEEA. CDR3 size: 16 residues. Here the CDR3 reads CASSLAGAGDTDTQYF. CDR3 in DNA: TGTGCCAGCAGCTTAGCCGGGGCAGGGGACACAGATACGCAGTATTTT.